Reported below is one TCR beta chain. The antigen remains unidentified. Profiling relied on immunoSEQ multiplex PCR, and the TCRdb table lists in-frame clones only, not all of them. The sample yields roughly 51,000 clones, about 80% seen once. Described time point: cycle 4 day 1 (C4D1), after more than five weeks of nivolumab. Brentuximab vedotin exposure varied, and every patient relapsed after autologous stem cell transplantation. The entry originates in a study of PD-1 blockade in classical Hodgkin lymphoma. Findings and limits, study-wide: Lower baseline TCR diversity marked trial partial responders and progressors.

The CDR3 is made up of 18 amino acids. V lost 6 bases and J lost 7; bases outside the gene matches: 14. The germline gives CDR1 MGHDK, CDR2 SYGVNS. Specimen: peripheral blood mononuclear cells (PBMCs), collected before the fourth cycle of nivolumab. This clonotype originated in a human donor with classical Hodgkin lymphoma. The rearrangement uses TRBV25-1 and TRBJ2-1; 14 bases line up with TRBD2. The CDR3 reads CASRPGLAGDDLGNEQFF. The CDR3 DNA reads TGTGCCAGCAGACCGGGACTAGCGGGAGACGACCTGGGGAATGAGCAGTTCTTC.